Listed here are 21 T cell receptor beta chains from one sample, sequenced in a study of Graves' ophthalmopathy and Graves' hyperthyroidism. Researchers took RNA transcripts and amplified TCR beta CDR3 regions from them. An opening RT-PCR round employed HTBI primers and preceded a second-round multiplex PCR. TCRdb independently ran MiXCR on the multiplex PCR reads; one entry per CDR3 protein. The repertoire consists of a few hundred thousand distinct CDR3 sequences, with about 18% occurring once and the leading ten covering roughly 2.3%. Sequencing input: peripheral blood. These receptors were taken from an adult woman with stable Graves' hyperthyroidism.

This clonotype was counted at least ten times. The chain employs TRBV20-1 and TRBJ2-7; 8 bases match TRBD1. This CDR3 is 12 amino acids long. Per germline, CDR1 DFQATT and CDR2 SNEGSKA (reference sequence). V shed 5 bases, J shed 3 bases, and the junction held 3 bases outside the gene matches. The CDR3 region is CSAHRGFYEQYF. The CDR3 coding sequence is TGCAGTGCTCACAGGGGGTTCTACGAGCAGTACTTC.

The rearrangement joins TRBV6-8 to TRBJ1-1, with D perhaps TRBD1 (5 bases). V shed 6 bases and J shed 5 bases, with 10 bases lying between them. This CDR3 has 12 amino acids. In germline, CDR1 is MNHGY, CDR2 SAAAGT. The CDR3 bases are TGTGCCAGCAGCAGGGCAGTTACTGAAGCTTTCTTT. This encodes CASSRAVTEAFF.

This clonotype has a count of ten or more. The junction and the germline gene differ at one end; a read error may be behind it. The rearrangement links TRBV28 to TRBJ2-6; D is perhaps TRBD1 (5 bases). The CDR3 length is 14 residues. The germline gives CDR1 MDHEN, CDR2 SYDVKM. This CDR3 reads CATHRSSGANVLTF. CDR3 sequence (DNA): TGCGCGACGCACAGGTCATCTGGGGCCAACGTCCTGACTTTC.

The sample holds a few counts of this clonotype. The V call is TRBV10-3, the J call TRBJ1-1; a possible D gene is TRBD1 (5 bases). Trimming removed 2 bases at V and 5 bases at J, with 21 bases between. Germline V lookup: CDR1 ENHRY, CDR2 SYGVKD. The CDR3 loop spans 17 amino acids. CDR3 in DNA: TGTGCCATCAGTGAGCCTAAAGGCGGCGTCGGGGGGACTGAAGCTTTCTTT. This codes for CAISEPKGGVGGTEAFF.

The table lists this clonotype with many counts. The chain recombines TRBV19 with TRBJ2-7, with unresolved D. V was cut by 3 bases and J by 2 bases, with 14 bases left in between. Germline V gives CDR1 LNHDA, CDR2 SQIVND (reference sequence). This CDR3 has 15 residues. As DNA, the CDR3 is TGTGCCAGTAGTATTACCGCGTTAGGGACCTACGAGCAGTACTTC. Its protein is CASSITALGTYEQYF.

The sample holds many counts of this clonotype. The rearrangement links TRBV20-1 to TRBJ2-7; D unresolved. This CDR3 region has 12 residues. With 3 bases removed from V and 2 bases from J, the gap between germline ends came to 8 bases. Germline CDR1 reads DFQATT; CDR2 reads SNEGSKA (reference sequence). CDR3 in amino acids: CSASAVPYEQYF. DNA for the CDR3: TGCAGTGCTAGTGCAGTCCCCTACGAGCAGTACTTC.

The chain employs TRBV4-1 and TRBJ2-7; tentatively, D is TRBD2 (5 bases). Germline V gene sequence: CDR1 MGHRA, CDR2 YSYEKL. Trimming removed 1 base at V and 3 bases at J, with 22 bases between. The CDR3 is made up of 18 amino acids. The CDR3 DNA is TGCGCCAGCAGCCAAGCGAGGGTCAGCCCAAGCCAAAACTACGAGCAGTACTTC. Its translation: CASSQARVSPSQNYEQYF.

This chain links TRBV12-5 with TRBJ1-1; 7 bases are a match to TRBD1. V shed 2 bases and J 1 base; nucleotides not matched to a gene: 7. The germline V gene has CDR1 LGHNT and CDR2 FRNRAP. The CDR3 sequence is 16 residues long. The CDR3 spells CASGLFPRTGNTEAFF. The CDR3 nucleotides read TGTGCTAGTGGTTTGTTTCCCCGGACAGGGAACACTGAAGCTTTCTTT. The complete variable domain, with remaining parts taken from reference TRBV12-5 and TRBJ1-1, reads DARVTQTPRHKVTEMGQEVTMRCQPILGHNTVFWYRQTMMQGLELLAYFRNRAPLDDSGMPKDRFSAEMPDATLATLKIQPSEPRDSAVYFCASGLFPRTGNTEAFFGQGTRLTVV.

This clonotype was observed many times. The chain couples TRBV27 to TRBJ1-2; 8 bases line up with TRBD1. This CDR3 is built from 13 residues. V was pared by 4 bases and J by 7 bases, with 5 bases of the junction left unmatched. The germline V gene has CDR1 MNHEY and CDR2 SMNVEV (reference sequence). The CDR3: CASSSGGVVGYTF. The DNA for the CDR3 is TGTGCCAGCAGTTCAGGGGGCGTAGTTGGCTACACCTTC.

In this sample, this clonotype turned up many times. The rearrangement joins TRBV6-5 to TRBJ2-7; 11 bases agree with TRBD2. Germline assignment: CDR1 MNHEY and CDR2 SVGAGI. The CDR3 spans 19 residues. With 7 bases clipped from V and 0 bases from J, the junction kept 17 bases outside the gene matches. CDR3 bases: TGTGCCAGCACCCCCTCCGGGCTAGCGGGAGGAGGTCCCTCCTACGAGCAGTACTTC. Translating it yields CASTPSGLAGGGPSYEQYF.

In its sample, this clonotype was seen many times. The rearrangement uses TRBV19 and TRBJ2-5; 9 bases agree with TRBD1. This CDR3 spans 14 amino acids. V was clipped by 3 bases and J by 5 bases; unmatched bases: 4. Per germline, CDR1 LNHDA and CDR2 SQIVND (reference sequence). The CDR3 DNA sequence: TGTGCCAGTAGTATGGACAGGGGCGGGGAGACCCAGTACTTC. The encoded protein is CASSMDRGGETQYF. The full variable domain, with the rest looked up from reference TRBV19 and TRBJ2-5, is DGGITQSPKYLFRKEGQNVTLSCEQNLNHDAMYWYRQDPGQGLRLIYYSQIVNDFQKGDIAEGYSVSREKKESFPLTVTSAQKNPTAFYLCASSMDRGGETQYFGPGTRLLVL.

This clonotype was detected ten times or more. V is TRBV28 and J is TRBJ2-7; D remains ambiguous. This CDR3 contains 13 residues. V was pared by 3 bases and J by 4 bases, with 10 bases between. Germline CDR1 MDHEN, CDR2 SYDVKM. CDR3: CASSLRPIYEQYF. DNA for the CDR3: TGTGCCAGCAGTTTGCGACCAATTTACGAGCAGTACTTC.

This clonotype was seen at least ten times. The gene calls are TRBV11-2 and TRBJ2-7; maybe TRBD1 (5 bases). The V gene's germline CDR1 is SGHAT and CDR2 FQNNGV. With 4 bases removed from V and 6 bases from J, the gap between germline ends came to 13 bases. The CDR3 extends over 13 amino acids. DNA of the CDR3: TGTGCCAGCAGCTCCACCAGGGTGCTCGAGCAGTACTTC. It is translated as CASSSTRVLEQYF.

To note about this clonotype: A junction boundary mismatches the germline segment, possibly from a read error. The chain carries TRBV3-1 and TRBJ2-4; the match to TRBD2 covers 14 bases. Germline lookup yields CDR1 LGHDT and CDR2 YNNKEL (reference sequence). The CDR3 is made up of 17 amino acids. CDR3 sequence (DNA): TGTGCCAGCAGCCCTCCGGGACTAGCGGGAGCCAAAAACATTAAGTACTTC. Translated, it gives CASSPPGLAGAKNIKYF. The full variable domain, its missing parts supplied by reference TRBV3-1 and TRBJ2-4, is DTAVSQTPKYLVTQMGNDKSIKCEQNLGHDTMYWYKQDSKKFLKIMFSYNNKELIINETVPNRFSPKSPDKAHLNLHINSLELGDSAVYFCASSPPGLAGAKNIKYFGAGTRLSVL.

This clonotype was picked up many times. CDR3 nucleotide sequence: TGTGCCATCAGCGGCGCCCGCTCCTATGGCTACACCTTC. Protein sequence: CAISGARSYGYTF. The chain carries TRBV10-3 and TRBJ1-2; no definite D call. There are 13 residues in the CDR3. Trimming took off 6 bases at V and 4 bases at J, with 12 bases between the two ends. Looked up from germline, CDR1 is ENHRY and CDR2 is SYGVKD.

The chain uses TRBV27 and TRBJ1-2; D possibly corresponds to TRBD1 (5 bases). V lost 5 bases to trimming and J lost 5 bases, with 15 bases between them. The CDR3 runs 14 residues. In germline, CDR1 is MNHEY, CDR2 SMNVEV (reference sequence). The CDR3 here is CASSAGGEGYGYTF. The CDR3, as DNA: TGTGCCAGCAGTGCCGGGGGGGAAGGGTATGGCTACACCTTC.

The CDR3 spells CASSHSPGTDRHTEAFF. As DNA, the CDR3 is TGTGCCAGCAGTCACAGTCCCGGGACAGACCGACACACTGAAGCTTTCTTT. The genes are TRBV28 and TRBJ1-1; 7 nucleotides agree with TRBD1. The germline gives CDR1 MDHEN, CDR2 SYDVKM. The CDR3 length is 17 residues. The ends lost 5 bases at V and 3 bases at J; junction bases unmatched: 15.

The CDR3 region has the DNA TGTGCCAGCAGTTACGTCTCACCCATTAACTATGGCTACACCTTC. It encodes CASSYVSPINYGYTF. J is TRBJ1-2 and V is TRBV6-5; the D is unclear. There are 15 residues in the CDR3. Germline CDR1 MNHEY, CDR2 SVGAGI. V lost 2 bases to trimming and J lost 1 base, with 11 bases between them.

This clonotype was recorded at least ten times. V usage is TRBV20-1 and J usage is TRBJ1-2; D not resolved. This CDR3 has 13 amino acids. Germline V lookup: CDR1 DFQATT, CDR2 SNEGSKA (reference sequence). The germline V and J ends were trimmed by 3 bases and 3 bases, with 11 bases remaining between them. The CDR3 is CSARRDQDYGYTF. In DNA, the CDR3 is TGCAGTGCTAGGCGGGATCAGGACTATGGCTACACCTTC.

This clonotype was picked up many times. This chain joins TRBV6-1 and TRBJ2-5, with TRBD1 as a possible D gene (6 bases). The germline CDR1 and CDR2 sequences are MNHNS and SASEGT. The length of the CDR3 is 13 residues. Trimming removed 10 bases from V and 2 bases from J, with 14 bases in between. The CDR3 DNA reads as TGTGCCACCCGTAGGGGGTTTCAAGAGACCCAGTACTTC. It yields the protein CATRRGFQETQYF.

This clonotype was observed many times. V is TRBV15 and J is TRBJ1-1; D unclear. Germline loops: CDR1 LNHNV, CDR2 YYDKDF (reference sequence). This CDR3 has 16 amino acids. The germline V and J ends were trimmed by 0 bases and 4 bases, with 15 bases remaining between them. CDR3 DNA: TGTGCCACCAGCAGAGATGGGTTTTCGGTTTCCACTGAAGCTTTCTTT. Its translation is CATSRDGFSVSTEAFF.